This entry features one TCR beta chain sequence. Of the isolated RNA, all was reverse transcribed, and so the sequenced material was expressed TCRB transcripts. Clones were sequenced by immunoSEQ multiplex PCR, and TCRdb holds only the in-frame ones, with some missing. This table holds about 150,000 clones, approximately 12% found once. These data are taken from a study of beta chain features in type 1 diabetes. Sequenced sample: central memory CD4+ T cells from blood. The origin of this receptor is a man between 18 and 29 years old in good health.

The CDR3 DNA follows: TGTGCCAGCAGCTCCCATGGGGAGGGATACACAGATACGCAGTATTTT. Its protein is CASSSHGEGYTDTQYF. The rearrangement joins TRBV28 to TRBJ2-3; TRBD2 matches 7 bases. The V gene's germline CDR1 is MDHEN and CDR2 SYDVKM. The CDR3 has 16 amino acids. V shed 6 bases, J shed 2 bases, and the junction held 11 bases outside the gene matches.